This entry concerns a single T cell receptor (beta chain). This clonotype appeared many times. The clone's antigen remains unknown. No base-level quality is on record; no much larger clone is a single base apart. The data are from a study of human T cells and chemical hapten exposure (dated by TCRdb to about 2021). Notes on the research overall: Libraries were pooled for sequencing, and variation in per-sample TCR yields was attributed mainly to small differences in library volumes within the pool. The study tracked peripheral blood TCR repertoire changes in vivo during primary and secondary sensitization to the hapten diphenylcyclopropenone (DPC) in alopecia patients. From each blood RNA sample, both TCR alpha and TCR beta chains were sequenced.

To prepare the library, RACE was applied. Instrument on record: NextSeq 500. During library preparation, unique molecular identifiers were attached to individual cDNA molecules so that TCRs could be counted in a quantitative, reproducible way. The original methods were these. Samples had a median of approximately 96,000 TCRs, with a range from about 20,000 to 690,600. V, J and CDR3 annotation of the TCR reads was performed with the Decombinator software suite. Every sample was subsampled to the same number of TCRs (28,000) for the PS versus PT1 abundance plots. TCRs were defined as expanded if absent before sensitization and observed at least eight times at the 2-week time point. TCRdb reanalyzed the raw reads on its own, using fastp at Q25 for trimming and MiXCR for clone calling, and kept in-frame beta chains. Identical CDR3 proteins give one entry, which carries the most common genes and DNA. TCRdb's processing, not the study's, gives the V and J calls here. This sample gives some 45,000 distinct CDR3 sequences in total; about 4.1% of them show up just once. Roughly 5.2% of the sample goes to the ten largest clones.

CDR1 is given as MDHEN and CDR2 as SYDVKM, both from the germline V gene. The V and J ends are trimmed by 7 bases and 6 bases, leaving 23 bases between them. The CDR3 goes from the cysteine to the phenylalanine over 16 residues. Solely the CDR3 DNA is kept, with 48 bases framed from the first base. General conclusions and limits of the study: Repeated subsampling changed both the strength of the expansion versus patch-test correlation and the threshold at which the correlation became significant. The number of TCRs above 1 in 1000 frequency did not change with DPC sensitization; there was no evidence of global repertoire structure alterations.

The time point tag for this specimen amounts to: healthy volunteer bleed at 2 weeks. Total RNA was extracted from unfractionated whole blood collected in Tempus Blood RNA tubes. Five healthy volunteers acted as controls for TCR sequencing and had blood drawn at day 0, 2 weeks and 6 weeks. This TCR was sampled from a human donor in good health. Some clones in this sample may be carry-over from other donors' samples. The V gene is TRBV28 and the J gene is TRBJ2-3; the D gene is perhaps TRBD1, on 6 matching bases. Sequencing input: whole blood. The CDR3 reads CASISSRDPRGDTQYF. Read as DNA, the sequence is TGTGCCAGCATTTCCTCCCGGGACCCAAGGGGGGATACGCAGTATTTT.